Following are 18 T cell receptor beta chains from one sample sequenced in a study of T cell changes during pregnancy in multiple sclerosis. The table came from immunoSEQ multiplex PCR; TCRdb's copy has only in-frame clones and leaves some out. The sample contains about 40,000 clones, approximately 90% of which appear only once. The specimen comprised peripheral blood, sampled before pregnancy. These TCRs come from a female donor with multiple sclerosis, enrolled in a pregnancy study.

This chain joins TRBV30 and TRBJ2-1; 14 bases match TRBD2. CDR1 and CDR2 from the germline V gene are GTSNPN and SVGIG (reference sequence). Trimming cost V 2 bases and J 7 bases; bases outside gene matches: 10. This CDR3 comprises 17 residues. CDR3 amino acids: CAWSKRRTSGRNNEQFF. The CDR3 bases are TGTGCCTGGAGTAAACGGCGGACTAGCGGGAGGAATAATGAGCAGTTCTTC.

In its sample, this clone was seen once. The chain uses TRBV7-6 and TRBJ2-4; 9 nucleotides agree with TRBD1. CDR1 SGHVS and CDR2 FNYEAQ come from the germline V gene. The V gene end was trimmed by 1 base and the J gene end by 6 bases; junction bases not matched to a gene: 7. CDR3 size: 16 residues. CDR3 coding DNA: TGTGCCAGCAGCTTAGGACAGGGGGGGGGAGGAAACATTCAGTACTTC. As protein: CASSLGQGGGGNIQYF.

The chain joins TRBV4-1 to TRBJ2-7; D not certain. Germline-derived CDR1 and CDR2 are MGHRA and YSYEKL. V gave up 0 bases and J gave up 3 bases, with 9 bases separating them. This CDR3 region has 14 residues. This chain's CDR3 is CASSQEKWSYEQYF. DNA for the CDR3: TGCGCCAGCAGCCAAGAAAAATGGAGCTACGAGCAGTACTTC.

J is TRBJ1-4 and V is TRBV9; TRBD1 aligns across 7 bases. Germline V gives CDR1 SGDLS, CDR2 YYNGEE. V lost 3 bases, J lost 8 bases, and 7 bases stayed unmatched. The CDR3 length is 14 residues. CDR3 loop: CASSARQGGEKLFF. The CDR3 DNA follows: TGTGCCAGCAGCGCCAGACAGGGAGGAGAAAAACTGTTTTTT. Based on the CDR3 plus reference TRBV9 and TRBJ1-4, the full variable domain is DSGVTQTPKHLITATGQRVTLRCSPRSGDLSVYWYQQSLDQGLQFLIQYYNGEERAKGNILERFSAQQFPDLHSELNLSSLELGDSALYFCASSARQGGEKLFFGSGTQLSVL.

A single count supports this clone. A read error may account for a junction end that differs from germline. The chain is built from TRBV5-1 and TRBJ2-7; 14 bases match TRBD2. From germline, CDR1 is SGHRS and CDR2 YFSETQ. This CDR3 comprises 15 residues. In DNA, the CDR3 is TGCGCCAGCAGGTTGGGACTAGCGGGAGCCTACGAGCAGTACTTC. Protein sequence: CASRLGLAGAYEQYF.

The chain carries TRBV2 and TRBJ2-2; TRBD1 matches 8 bases. The ends lost 8 bases at V and 6 bases at J; junction bases unmatched: 11. The CDR3 has 15 residues. Germline lookup yields CDR1 SNHLY and CDR2 FYNNEI. CDR3 sequence (DNA): TGTGCCAGCGGTCTAGGGGCAGGGGGCGCCGGGGAGCTGTTTTTT. Amino acid sequence: CASGLGAGGAGELFF.

The chain couples TRBV10-3 to TRBJ2-4; D call uncertain. The germline V gene has CDR1 ENHRY and CDR2 SYGVKD. The CDR3 covers 14 residues. Trimming took 0 bases from V and 5 from J, leaving 8 bases between them. As DNA, the CDR3 is TGTGCCATCAGTGAGTCGAGTTCTGAAAACATTCAGTACTTC. Amino acids: CAISESSSENIQYF.

This chain connects TRBV4-1 to TRBJ2-2; TRBD1 is a possible D gene (7 bases). The CDR3 is 15 amino acids. Per the germline V gene, CDR1 is MGHRA and CDR2 is YSYEKL. V gave up 3 bases and J gave up 6 bases, with 14 bases separating them. CDR3 nucleotide sequence: TGCGCCAGCAGCCATCAAGACAGGGAGGCCGGGGAGCTGTTTTTT. As protein: CASSHQDREAGELFF.

The chain joins TRBV19 to TRBJ2-1, with D tentatively TRBD2 (5 bases). Germline V lookup: CDR1 LNHDA, CDR2 SQIVND (reference sequence). The CDR3 is made up of 15 amino acids. V dropped 5 bases and J dropped 5 bases, with 16 bases sitting between them. The CDR3 loop reads CASSSARARHNEQFF. DNA for the CDR3: TGTGCCAGTAGTTCCGCGAGGGCACGACACAATGAGCAGTTCTTC.

The CDR3 DNA sequence: TGCGCCAGCAGCCAAGCTAACGATATGAACACCGGGGAGCTGTTTTTT. It encodes CASSQANDMNTGELFF. The rearrangement uses TRBV4-3 and TRBJ2-2, with D hard to call. CDR1 is LGHNA, CDR2 YSLEER, per germline. The V gene lost 1 base and the J gene lost 1 base, with 10 bases spanning the gap. There are 16 residues in the CDR3.

This chain joins TRBV19 and TRBJ1-1; D may be TRBD1 (5 bases). This CDR3 has 14 amino acids. The ends were cut back, 3 bases at V and 5 bases at J, with 13 bases in the middle. CDR1 and CDR2 (germline): LNHDA, SQIVND (reference sequence). The chain's CDR3 is CASSMGPGGTEAFF. As DNA, the CDR3 is TGTGCCAGTAGTATGGGACCGGGGGGGACTGAAGCTTTCTTT.

This chain links TRBV10-2 with TRBJ1-5, with D unresolved. V dropped 1 base and J dropped 4 bases, with 11 bases sitting between them. From germline, CDR1 is WSHSY and CDR2 SAAADI. This CDR3 contains 15 residues. CDR3 bases: TGCGCCAGCAGTGAGTTTCGGGGAAGAAATCAGCCCCAGCATTTT. This gives the protein CASSEFRGRNQPQHF.

The chain couples TRBV6-6 to TRBJ1-4; 7 bases fit TRBD1. This CDR3 is 15 amino acids long. Per the germline V gene, CDR1 is MNHNY and CDR2 is SVGAGI (reference sequence). V lost 8 bases, J lost 4 bases, and 10 bases stayed unmatched. DNA of the CDR3: TGTGCCAGCGGAACAACAGGGGCGGGTAATGAAAAACTGTTTTTT. Translated, it gives CASGTTGAGNEKLFF.

The chain links TRBV11-2 to TRBJ2-5, with 8 bases aligning to TRBD1. V gave up 3 bases and J gave up 4 bases; unmatched junction bases: 4. The germline V gene has CDR1 SGHAT and CDR2 FQNNGV. The CDR3 length is 14 residues. The CDR3 here is CASSFGRGPETQYF. CDR3 sequence (DNA): TGTGCCAGCAGCTTCGGCAGGGGGCCAGAGACCCAGTACTTC.

The rearrangement uses TRBV4-1 and TRBJ2-7; 8 bases align to TRBD2. The CDR3 is made up of 18 amino acids. Looked up from germline, CDR1 is MGHRA and CDR2 is YSYEKL. With 4 bases clipped from V and 2 bases from J, the junction kept 16 bases outside the gene matches. In DNA form, the CDR3 reads TGCGCCAGCAGCCTACTCGGGGGGGGAGTGACGCAAGCCTACGAGCAGTACTTC. Translating gives CASSLLGGGVTQAYEQYF.

The CDR3 sequence: CASSRGQGEGEQYF. The CDR3 DNA reads as TGTGCCAGCAGCCGGGGACAGGGAGAAGGCGAGCAGTACTTC. The chain carries TRBV5-6 and TRBJ2-7; TRBD1 matches 9 bases. The CDR3 runs 14 residues. The ends lost 4 bases at V and 6 bases at J; junction bases unmatched: 8. CDR1 and CDR2 (germline): SGHDT, YYEEEE.

J is TRBJ2-2 and V is TRBV28, with D tentatively TRBD2 (5 bases). In germline, CDR1 is MDHEN, CDR2 SYDVKM. V gave up 5 bases and J gave up 16 bases, with 23 bases separating them. This CDR3 contains 14 residues. CDR3 DNA sequence: TGTGCCAGCAGTCCCGATTTTCCTAGCTTACCCCCGTTTTTT. This gives the protein CASSPDFPSLPPFF.

V gene TRBV6-5 combines with J gene TRBJ1-1; 7 bases line up with TRBD1. Germline V gives CDR1 MNHEY, CDR2 SVGAGI. With V trimmed by 8 bases and J by 2 bases, 2 bases remained unmatched. This CDR3 has 12 amino acids. The CDR3 reads CASRDSNTEAFF. CDR3 DNA sequence: TGTGCCAGCCGGGACAGTAACACTGAAGCTTTCTTT.